The present TCR beta chain was sequenced within a study of cytomegalovirus exposure and HLA in healthy donors. Turning to the study itself: There were 85 million or so unique TCRs (from HLA-typed donors) in an early data release. Findings of the study overall: Donor immune exposure was known only as CMV serostatus. Productive rates of about 90% or about 30% were seen for most TCR beta V segments in an earlier analysis. Among TCR beta chains, those listed as cytomegalovirus-associated numbered about 150.

Notes on this clone: The antigen remains unidentified.

This CDR3 is 14 amino acids long. CDR1 and CDR2 (germline): MNHNS, SASEGT. V lost 5 bases and J lost 5; bases outside the gene matches: 6. Vbeta (60) and Jbeta (13) primers were used in the PCR. Some clones are missing from TCRdb's copy, which holds only in-frame ones; the method was immunoSEQ multiplex PCR. The sample yields over 150,000 clones, 82% seen once. This TCR was sampled from a man aged 50-60 years in good health and CMV-seropositive. The sample consisted of PBMCs. This chain joins TRBV6-1 and TRBJ1-1; 9 bases align to TRBD1. In nucleotides, the CDR3 is TGTGCCAGCAGTTCTTTCGACAGGGGGACTGAAGCTTTCTTT. It yields the protein CASSSFDRGTEAFF.